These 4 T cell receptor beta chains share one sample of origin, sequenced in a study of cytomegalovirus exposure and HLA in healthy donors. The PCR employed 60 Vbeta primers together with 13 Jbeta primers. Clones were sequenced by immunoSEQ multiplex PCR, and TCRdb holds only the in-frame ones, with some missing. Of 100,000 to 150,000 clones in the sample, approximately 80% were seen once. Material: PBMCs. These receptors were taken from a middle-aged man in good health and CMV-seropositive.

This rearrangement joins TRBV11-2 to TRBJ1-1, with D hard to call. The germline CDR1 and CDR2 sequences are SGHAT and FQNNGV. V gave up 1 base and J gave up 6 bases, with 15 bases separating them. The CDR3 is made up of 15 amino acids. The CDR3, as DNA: TGTGCCAGCAGCTTAGGGAAAAAGACGGGGTCTGAAGCTTTCTTT. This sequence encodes CASSLGKKTGSEAFF.

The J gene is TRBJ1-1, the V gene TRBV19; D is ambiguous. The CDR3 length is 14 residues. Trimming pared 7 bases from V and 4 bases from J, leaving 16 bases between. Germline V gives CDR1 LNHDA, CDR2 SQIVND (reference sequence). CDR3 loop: CASTPEGKSTEAFF. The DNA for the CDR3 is TGTGCCAGTACCCCTGAGGGAAAAAGCACTGAAGCTTTCTTT.

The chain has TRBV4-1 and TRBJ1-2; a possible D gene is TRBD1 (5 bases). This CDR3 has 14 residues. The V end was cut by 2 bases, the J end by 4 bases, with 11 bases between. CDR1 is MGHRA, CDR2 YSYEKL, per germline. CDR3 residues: CASSQPTGAYGYTF. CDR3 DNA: TGCGCCAGCAGCCAACCAACAGGAGCCTATGGCTACACCTTC.

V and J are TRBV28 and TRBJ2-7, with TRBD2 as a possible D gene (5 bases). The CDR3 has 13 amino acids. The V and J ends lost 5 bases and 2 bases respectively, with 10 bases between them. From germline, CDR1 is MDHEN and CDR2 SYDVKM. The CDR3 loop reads CASSTGLAYEQYF. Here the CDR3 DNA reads TGTGCCAGCAGTACCGGACTCGCCTACGAGCAGTACTTC.